The 17 T cell receptor beta chains below come from one sample, sequenced in a study of T cells in Graves' hyperthyroidism and ophthalmopathy (dated by TCRdb to between 2018 and 2021). Preparation of the library involved multiplex PCR. The sequencer listed for this sample is Illumina HiSeq 2000. The TCR beta CDR3 regions were amplified from RNA transcripts. A first-round RT-PCR of the TCR CDR3 used the HTBI primer set with the Qiagen OneStep RT-PCR kit. TCRdb took the public reads, trimmed them with fastp at Q25, ran MiXCR for clone calling and kept in-frame beta chains. When rows share a CDR3 protein, they turn into one entry using the most common DNA and genes. The sample has about 400,000 distinct CDR3 sequences on record, under 15% of them singletons. 30% to 35% of the sample is taken by the ten largest. The sample consisted of blood. All receptors derive from a woman in her twenties or thirties with Graves' hyperthyroidism.

Ten or more counts support this clonotype. The rearrangement joins TRBV28 to TRBJ2-1; TRBD1 agrees at 11 bases. V lost 3 bases to trimming and J lost 7 bases; unmatched junction nucleotides: 8. Germline lookup yields CDR1 MDHEN and CDR2 SYDVKM. CDR3 length equals 16 residues. The CDR3 sequence is CASSFRWTGGQNEQFF. The DNA of the CDR3 is TGTGCCAGCAGTTTTAGATGGACAGGGGGCCAAAATGAGCAGTTCTTC.

This clonotype came up many times. The V gene is TRBV10-3, the J gene TRBJ2-1, with 8 bases lining up with TRBD2. The CDR3 length is 15 residues. Germline CDR1 is ENHRY and CDR2 is SYGVKD. Trimming took 7 bases from V and 0 from J; bases not matched to a gene: 5. This chain's CDR3 is CAINSGASSYNEQFF. The CDR3 nucleotides read TGTGCCATCAATAGCGGGGCGAGCTCCTACAATGAGCAGTTCTTC.

This clonotype was seen many times. CDR3: CASSRARGTTGELFF. The CDR3 nucleotides read TGTGCCAGCTCCCGCGCCCGCGGAACCACCGGGGAGCTGTTTTTT. The genes are TRBV3-1 and TRBJ2-2; D uncertain. CDR3 length: 15 residues. V shed 8 bases and J shed 4 bases, with 17 bases lying between them. Germline CDR1 reads LGHDT; CDR2 reads YNNKEL (reference sequence).

This clonotype was counted only a few times. The chain employs TRBV4-1 and TRBJ2-2, with TRBD2 matching 16 bases. The CDR3 is 17 amino acids. J lost 7 bases, V lost 4 bases, and 6 bases had no gene match. Germline V gene lookup returns CDR1 MGHRA and CDR2 YSYEKL. The CDR3 sequence is CASSLGTSGRADGELFF. CDR3 bases: TGCGCCAGCAGCCTCGGGACTAGCGGGAGGGCCGACGGGGAGCTGTTTTTT.

The V call is TRBV7-2, the J call TRBJ2-7; 10 nucleotides match TRBD2. The germline gives CDR1 SGHTA, CDR2 FQGNSA. The CDR3 loop spans 13 amino acids. Germline trimming cut 7 bases from V and 6 bases from J; bases unmatched to any gene: 6. The CDR3 here is CASTTSGTGEQYF. CDR3 DNA sequence: TGTGCCAGCACTACTAGCGGGACAGGCGAGCAGTACTTC.

At least ten counts were recorded for this clonotype. In DNA form, the CDR3 reads TGTGCCAGCAGTTACTCGTGGCAACGAAAGAACACTGAAGCTTTCTTT. Protein sequence: CASSYSWQRKNTEAFF. V usage is TRBV6-6 and J usage is TRBJ1-1; D call uncertain. V lost 0 bases and J 1 base, leaving 12 bases between the germline ends. The CDR3 sequence is 16 residues long. In germline, CDR1 is MNHNY, CDR2 SVGAGI (reference sequence).

This clonotype has only a few counts. The chain couples TRBV18 to TRBJ2-7, with D hard to call. CDR1 KGHSH and CDR2 LQKENI come from the germline V gene. The CDR3 is made up of 13 amino acids. Trimming stripped 8 bases from V and 4 bases from J, with 15 bases between. CDR3 nucleotides: TGTGCCAGCGCTAATTGGCGGCCGTACGAGCAGTACTTC. Its translation: CASANWRPYEQYF.

This clonotype was counted at least ten times. The chain carries TRBV11-3 and TRBJ2-5; a weak D match, TRBD2 (5 bases). V was shortened by 5 bases and J by 2 bases, with 15 bases between the two germline ends. Germline CDR1 reads SGHNT; CDR2 reads YENEEA. The CDR3 length is 15 residues. In nucleotides, the CDR3 is TGTGCCAGCAGCCCATTGCCGGGCGGGCAAGAGACCCAGTACTTC. Translating it yields CASSPLPGGQETQYF. The whole variable domain, remainder taken from reference TRBV11-3 and TRBJ2-5, is EAGVVQSPRYKIIEKKQPVAFWCNPISGHNTLYWYLQNLGQGPELLIRYENEEAVDDSQLPKDRFSAERLKGVDSTLKIQPAELGDSAVYLCASSPLPGGQETQYFGPGTRLLVL.

With respect to this clonotype: Germline and junction disagree at one end, which may indicate a read error. V is TRBV5-1 and J is TRBJ2-3; D is unclear. CDR1 and CDR2 from the germline V gene are SGHRS and YFSETQ. This CDR3 contains 14 residues. In nucleotides, the CDR3 is TGTGCCAGCAGCTTGGGTCGGTACACAGATACGCAGTATTTT. This encodes CASSLGRYTDTQYF.

The table lists this clonotype with a few counts. The junction differs from germline at one of its ends, possibly a read error. This chain uses TRBV11-1 with TRBJ2-1; 14 bases are shared with TRBD2. Looked up from germline, CDR1 is SGHAT and CDR2 is FQDESV (reference sequence). This CDR3 is 18 amino acids long. Here the CDR3 reads CAGSPGTSGRGRGNEQFF. CDR3 DNA: TGTGCCGGCAGCCCCGGGACTAGCGGGAGAGGTCGGGGGAATGAGCAGTTCTTC. The full variable domain, rest sourced from reference TRBV11-1 and TRBJ2-1, is EAEVAQSPRYKITEKSQAVAFWCDPISGHATLYWYRQILGQGPELLVQFQDESVVDDSQLPKDRFSAERLKGVDSTLKIQPAELGDSAMYLCAGSPGTSGRGRGNEQFFGPGTRLTVL.

Ten or more counts support this clonotype. The chain links TRBV29-1 to TRBJ1-1, with D unresolved. Germline V gives CDR1 SQVTM, CDR2 ANQGSEA. Trimming pared 4 bases from V and 0 bases from J, leaving 9 bases between. The CDR3 totals 13 residues. In DNA form, the CDR3 reads TGCAGCGTTGGGGCCACCCTGAACACTGAAGCTTTCTTT. Translated, it gives CSVGATLNTEAFF.

This clonotype was observed at least ten times. This rearrangement joins TRBV12-3 or TRBV12-4 to TRBJ1-1; D gene uncertain. V dropped 2 bases and J dropped 1 base, with 5 bases sitting between them. The CDR3 consists of 13 residues. This CDR3 is CASSLSTNTEAFF. The CDR3 nucleotides read TGTGCCAGCAGTTTAAGCACGAACACTGAAGCTTTCTTT.

The chain couples TRBV9 to TRBJ2-1, with D perhaps matching TRBD1 or TRBD2 (5 bases each). CDR1 SGDLS and CDR2 YYNGEE come from the germline V gene. Trimming cost V 0 bases and J 5 bases, with 12 bases left between them. The CDR3 totals 15 residues. CDR3 nucleotides: TGTGCCAGCAGCGTAGGAGGGGACGCCCACAATGAGCAGTTCTTC. Its protein product is CASSVGGDAHNEQFF.

The table lists this clonotype with many counts. This chain links TRBV18 with TRBJ2-7; 11 bases align to TRBD2. V dropped 1 base and J dropped 4; count of bases not matched to a gene: 3. The CDR3 contains 15 residues. The germline V gene has CDR1 KGHSH and CDR2 LQKENI. CDR3 DNA sequence: TGTGCCAGCTCACCACTAGCGGGAGGGCAATACGAGCAGTACTTC. As protein: CASSPLAGGQYEQYF.

The chain links TRBV5-5 to TRBJ1-1; D uncertain. Germline values: CDR1 SGHKS, CDR2 YYEKEE (reference sequence). The ends were cut back, 0 bases at V and 4 bases at J, with 13 bases in the middle. The length of the CDR3 is 15 residues. The DNA of the CDR3 is TGTGCCAGCAGCTTGGGGTTGGTACGACGCACTGAAGCTTTCTTT. Translation: CASSLGLVRRTEAFF.

In this sample, this clonotype turned up many times. The genes are TRBV28 and TRBJ2-5, with D possibly TRBD1 on 7 matching bases. Trimming took off 5 bases at V and 4 bases at J, with 20 bases between the two ends. Germline CDR1 reads MDHEN; CDR2 reads SYDVKM. The CDR3 runs to 16 residues. The CDR3 here is CASSLPQGGGRETQYF. The CDR3 nucleotides are TGTGCCAGCAGTCTCCCCCAGGGGGGAGGTCGAGAGACCCAGTACTTC.

There are many counts of this clonotype. V gene TRBV2 combines with J gene TRBJ2-7; 9 bases line up with TRBD1. This CDR3 is 13 amino acids long. Trimming cost V 6 bases and J 6 bases; bases outside gene matches: 6. The germline V gene encodes CDR1 SNHLY and CDR2 FYNNEI. The DNA for the CDR3 is TGTGCCAGCAGATGGACAGGGGATCGCGAGCAGTACTTC. Its translation: CASRWTGDREQYF.